Below are 10 T cell receptor beta chains sequenced from a single sample in a study of molecular identifiers for immune sequencing clone quantification (dated 2018 in TCRdb). The library relied on PCR. The sequencing machine was an Illumina HiSeq 4000. The public sequencing data were trimmed at Q25 with fastp and processed into clonotypes with MiXCR by TCRdb, which kept only in-frame beta chains. For every CDR3 protein sequence, its rows merge into one entry that carries the most common genes and DNA. In this sample the table shows over 600,000 distinct CDR3 sequences, 15% to 20% of which occur a single time. Of the sample, roughly 0.9% is held by the ten largest clones. The sequenced material came from naive CD8+ T cells from blood, with Jurkat cell RNA spiked in. The cell subset or site label of this sample denotes: FACS-sorted CD8+CD4-CCR7+CD45RA+ naive T cells. These receptors were collected from a human donor in good health. Some libraries in this study had Jurkat cell RNA spiked in.

Note on this clonotype: This sequence may be a read error, since a much larger clone differs from it by one base. The chain couples TRBV7-8 to TRBJ2-2; D is possibly TRBD1 or TRBD2 (7 bases each). The V end was cut by 5 bases, the J end by 1 base, with 14 bases between. Germline lookup yields CDR1 SGHVS and CDR2 FQNEAQ. This CDR3 region has 16 residues. The CDR3 spells CASSPGGTVNTGELFF. The CDR3 DNA reads TGTGCCAGCAGCCCCGGGGGGACAGTGAACACCGGGGAGCTGTTTTTT.

As regards this clonotype: Just one base apart from a much larger clone, this may be a read error. The J gene is TRBJ2-3, the V gene TRBV29-1, with D possibly being TRBD1 (5 bases). The better agreement between TRBJ1-5 and the DNA end casts doubt on the J call. From germline, CDR1 is SQVTM and CDR2 ANQGSEA. The CDR3 length is 14 residues. The CDR3 here is CSAIGGPVTDTQHF. CDR3 nucleotides: TGCAGCGCCATTGGGGGACCCGTCACAGATACGCAGCATTTT.

This clonotype turned up a few times. The V and J genes are TRBV7-3 and TRBJ2-2; tentative D call: TRBD2 (5 bases). The ends were cut back, 5 bases at V and 4 bases at J, with 11 bases in the middle. CDR3 length equals 14 residues. Germline V gives CDR1 SGHTA, CDR2 FQGTGA. CDR3 nucleotides: TGTGCCAGCAGCCCGACTACTAGCACCGGGGAGCTGTTTTTT. Residues: CASSPTTSTGELFF.

Only a few counts were recorded for this clonotype. This sequence joins TRBV19 and TRBJ2-2; weak D call: TRBD1 (6 bases). There are 18 residues in the CDR3. Trimming removed 5 bases from V and 1 base from J, with 20 bases in between. Germline-derived CDR1 and CDR2 are LNHDA and SQIVND (reference sequence). DNA of the CDR3: TGTGCCAGTAGTCCAAGAGGCAGGGGTCACCTGAACACCGGGGAGCTGTTTTTT. This sequence encodes CASSPRGRGHLNTGELFF.

In its sample, this clonotype was seen a few times. One junction end disagrees with the germline gene, perhaps due to a read error. The chain couples TRBV5-3 to TRBJ2-5; possibly TRBD1 for D (6 bases). TRBV5-3 qualifies as an ORF whose function is uncertain. The CDR3 totals 14 residues. The DNA for the CDR3 is TGTGCCAGCAGCTCCTGGACAGTCCAAAAGACCCAGTACTTC. Translated, it gives CASSSWTVQKTQYF.

Worth noting for this clonotype: One base away lies a much larger clone, so this may be a sequencing read error. The chain couples TRBV19 to TRBJ1-1; weak D call: TRBD1 (5 bases). Per germline, CDR1 LNHDA and CDR2 SQIVND (reference sequence). The CDR3 extends over 18 amino acids. The CDR3 bases are TGTGCCAGTAGTATAGCGTTTCGCCCTGTTTTCGCGGACACTGAAGCTCTCTTT. Amino acids: CASSIAFRPVFADTEALF.

This clonotype was found a few times. The chain uses TRBV2 and TRBJ1-4; D not resolved. Germline V gene data show CDR1 as SNHLY and CDR2 as FYNNEI. Trimming pared 1 base from V and 0 bases from J, leaving 9 bases between. The length of the CDR3 is 16 residues. In DNA form, the CDR3 reads TGTGCCAGCAGTGAAGGTCTGAGTGCAACTAATGAAAAACTGTTTTTT. This encodes CASSEGLSATNEKLFF.

This clonotype was picked up one time. This chain connects TRBV30 to TRBJ2-3; D is undetermined. Trimming cost V 4 bases and J 4 bases, with 18 bases left between them. The CDR3 extends over 15 amino acids. Per germline, CDR1 GTSNPN and CDR2 SVGIG (reference sequence). The CDR3 DNA reads as TGTGCCTGGACCCCGCCCGACCACTCCTCAGATACGCAGTATTTT. Translating it yields CAWTPPDHSSDTQYF.

This clonotype was observed many times. The genes are TRBV13 and TRBJ2-3, with unresolved D. Trimming removed 2 bases from V and 2 bases from J, with 17 bases in between. The CDR3 runs to 17 residues. Germline assignment: CDR1 PRHDT and CDR2 FYEKMQ (reference sequence). The CDR3 DNA sequence: TGTGCCAGCAGCTTATTTGGTCCGACGGTCCTCACAGATACGCAGTATTTT. Protein: CASSLFGPTVLTDTQYF. Looking up the rest from reference TRBV13 and TRBJ2-3 gives the full variable domain: AAGVIQSPRHLIKEKRETATLKCYPIPRHDTVYWYQQGPGQDPQFLISFYEKMQSDKGSIPDRFSAQQFSDYHSELNMSSLELGDSALYFCASSLFGPTVLTDTQYFGPGTRLTVL.

This clonotype was observed at least ten times. V and J are TRBV19 and TRBJ2-1; maybe TRBD1 (5 bases). The CDR3 runs 12 residues. V was trimmed by 3 bases and J by 8 bases, leaving 8 bases between them. Germline V gives CDR1 LNHDA, CDR2 SQIVND (reference sequence). This CDR3 is CASSISRDEQFF. CDR3 coding DNA: TGTGCCAGTAGTATCTCCAGGGATGAGCAGTTCTTC. Full variable domain (missing parts from reference TRBV19 and TRBJ2-1): DGGITQSPKYLFRKEGQNVTLSCEQNLNHDAMYWYRQDPGQGLRLIYYSQIVNDFQKGDIAEGYSVSREKKESFPLTVTSAQKNPTAFYLCASSISRDEQFFGPGTRLTVL.